The clone carrying this T cell receptor (beta chain) was counted only a few times. Its antigen is unidentified. Each donor was a healthy Caucasian. These data come from a study of identical twins. Study observations and caveats: The study drew conclusions from cross-sectional statistical analysis, not from following the same donors. Fewer insertions marked abundant cord blood beta clonotypes; young adult naive trended weakly, memory not at all.

The germline V and J ends were trimmed by 4 bases and 4 bases, with 10 bases remaining between them. Germline values: CDR1 SGHRS, CDR2 YFSETQ. CDR3 length equals 13 residues. After template switching added a universal primer site, the resulting cDNA carried unique molecular identifiers. MiXCR was run by TCRdb on the 5' RACE reads, yielding one entry per CDR3 protein. This table has a few hundred thousand distinct CDR3 sequences, about 9% appearing once. These same data were also listed under a study on yellow fever vaccine responses in identical twins.

The rearrangement joins TRBV5-1 to TRBJ2-3; a weak D match, TRBD2 (6 bases). The TCR originated in a woman between 18 and 29 years old in good health. Sequencing input: CD8+ T cells sorted from blood. The CDR3 DNA reads as TGCGCCAGCAGCGGAGGGGATCCAGATACGCAGTATTTT. Protein sequence: CASSGGDPDTQYF. Full variable domain (remainder filled in from reference TRBV5-1 and TRBJ2-3): KAGVTQTPRYLIKTRGQQVTLSCSPISGHRSVSWYQQTPGQGLQFLFEYFSETQRNKGNFPGRFSGRQFSNSRSEMNVSTLELGDSALYLCASSGGDPDTQYFGPGTRLTVL.